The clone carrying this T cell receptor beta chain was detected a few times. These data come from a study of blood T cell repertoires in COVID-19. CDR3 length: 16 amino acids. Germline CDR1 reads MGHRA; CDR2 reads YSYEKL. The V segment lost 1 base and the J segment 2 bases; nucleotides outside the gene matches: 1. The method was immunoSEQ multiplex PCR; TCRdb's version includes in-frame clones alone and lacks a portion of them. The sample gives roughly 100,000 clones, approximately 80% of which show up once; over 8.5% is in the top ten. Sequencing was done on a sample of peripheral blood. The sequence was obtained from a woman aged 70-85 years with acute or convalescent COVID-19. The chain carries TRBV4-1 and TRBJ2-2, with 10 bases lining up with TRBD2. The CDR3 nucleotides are TGCGCCAGCAGCCAAGTACTAGCGGGAAACACCGGGGAGCTGTTTTTT. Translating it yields CASSQVLAGNTGELFF.